Shown below are 16 T cell receptor beta chains from a single sample sequenced in a study of cytomegalovirus exposure and HLA in healthy donors. A multiplex PCR was run with 60 Vbeta primers and 13 Jbeta primers. Method: immunoSEQ multiplex PCR; TCRdb's copy keeps in-frame clones and lacks some. The sample includes 80,000 to 100,000 clones, around three fifths of them seen just once. Material for sequencing was PBMCs. These receptors came from a woman between 35 and 50 years old in good health and CMV-seropositive.

The genes are TRBV28 and TRBJ1-5; D call uncertain. V lost 6 bases to trimming and J lost 2 bases, with 11 bases between them. The length of the CDR3 is 14 residues. Germline-derived CDR1 and CDR2 are MDHEN and SYDVKM. CDR3 DNA sequence: TGTGCCAGCAGAAAAACGGCGGGCAATCAGCCCCAGCATTTT. Translated, it gives CASRKTAGNQPQHF.

This chain links TRBV19 with TRBJ1-5; no clear D. Germline V CDR1 and CDR2: LNHDA, SQIVND (reference sequence). The CDR3 consists of 16 residues. V was clipped by 5 bases and J by 0 bases, with 14 bases between them. The CDR3 DNA reads TGTGCCAGTAGTCCAGGCCCCGTATATAGCAATCAGCCCCAGCATTTT. This translates into CASSPGPVYSNQPQHF. The full variable domain, rest sourced from reference TRBV19 and TRBJ1-5, is DGGITQSPKYLFRKEGQNVTLSCEQNLNHDAMYWYRQDPGQGLRLIYYSQIVNDFQKGDIAEGYSVSREKKESFPLTVTSAQKNPTAFYLCASSPGPVYSNQPQHFGDGTRLSIL.

J is TRBJ1-5 and V is TRBV21-1; TRBD1 was called by the table and not checked on the DNA. TRBV21-1 is described as a pseudogene. This CDR3 has 15 residues. The CDR3 DNA follows: TGTGCCAGCAGCATCGGACAGGGTATAGGCCAGCCCCAGCATTTT. Encoded protein: CASSIGQGIGQPQHF.

This chain connects TRBV11-2 to TRBJ2-1, with a tentative D call TRBD2 (5 bases). This CDR3 is 16 amino acids long. The V end was cut by 5 bases, the J end by 1 base, with 15 bases between. Germline CDR1 SGHAT, CDR2 FQNNGV. The CDR3 here is CASSGRADLSYNEQFF. DNA for the CDR3: TGTGCCAGCAGCGGACGAGCGGATCTATCCTACAATGAGCAGTTCTTC.

This chain links TRBV12-5 with TRBJ2-1; 7 bases align to TRBD2. The CDR3 is made up of 14 amino acids. V shed 5 bases and J 1 base; nucleotides not matched to a gene: 2. Germline V gene sequence: CDR1 LGHNT, CDR2 FRNRAP. DNA for the CDR3: TGTGCTAGTGGTAGCGGGGCGTCCTACAATGAGCAGTTCTTC. It yields the protein CASGSGASYNEQFF. Full variable domain (missing parts from reference TRBV12-5 and TRBJ2-1): DARVTQTPRHKVTEMGQEVTMRCQPILGHNTVFWYRQTMMQGLELLAYFRNRAPLDDSGMPKDRFSAEMPDATLATLKIQPSEPRDSAVYFCASGSGASYNEQFFGPGTRLTVL.

This chain links TRBV11-2 with TRBJ1-2; D gene uncertain. The CDR3 spans 15 residues. Trimming pared 5 bases from V and 2 bases from J, leaving 15 bases between. CDR1 SGHAT and CDR2 FQNNGV come from the germline V gene. CDR3: CASSPQAASNYGYTF. The CDR3 coding sequence is TGTGCCAGCAGCCCGCAAGCGGCCTCAAACTATGGCTACACCTTC.

The chain joins TRBV7-6 to TRBJ2-3, with D maybe TRBD2 (6 bases). CDR1 SGHVS and CDR2 FNYEAQ come from the germline V gene. This CDR3 spans 15 amino acids. V was shortened by 1 base and J by 1 base, with 9 bases between the two germline ends. CDR3 in DNA: TGTGCCAGCAGCTTAGGGAGGGCCGGCACAGATACGCAGTATTTT. Residues: CASSLGRAGTDTQYF. Together with reference TRBV7-6 and TRBJ2-3, the CDR3 gives the full variable domain: GAGVSQSPRYKVTKRGQDVALRCDPISGHVSLYWYRQALGQGPEFLTYFNYEAQQDKSGLPNDRFSAERPEGSISTLTIQRTEQRDSAMYRCASSLGRAGTDTQYFGPGTRLTVL.

The gene calls are TRBV7-3 and TRBJ1-2, with 7 bases identical to TRBD1. This CDR3 has 15 amino acids. Germline V gene sequence: CDR1 SGHTA, CDR2 FQGTGA. With 5 bases clipped from V and 0 bases from J, the junction kept 6 bases outside the gene matches. CDR3 nucleotide sequence: TGTGCCAGCAGCCCGGACAGGCCAACTAACTATGGCTACACCTTC. Translated: CASSPDRPTNYGYTF.

The CDR3 bases are TGTGCCAGTAGGCATAGGACAGGGGGTCAGCCCCAGCATTTT. This translates into CASRHRTGGQPQHF. The chain joins TRBV19 to TRBJ1-5, with 10 bases aligning to TRBD1. J lost 6 bases, V lost 6 bases, and 5 bases had no gene match. Germline V gene data show CDR1 as LNHDA and CDR2 as SQIVND (reference sequence). CDR3 length equals 14 residues. Supplemented by reference TRBV19 and TRBJ1-5, the full variable domain reads DGGITQSPKYLFRKEGQNVTLSCEQNLNHDAMYWYRQDPGQGLRLIYYSQIVNDFQKGDIAEGYSVSREKKESFPLTVTSAQKNPTAFYLCASRHRTGGQPQHFGDGTRLSIL.

V usage is TRBV11-2 and J usage is TRBJ2-7; a possible D gene is TRBD1 (5 bases). Germline V gene sequence: CDR1 SGHAT, CDR2 FQNNGV. Trimming took off 5 bases at V and 0 bases at J, with 11 bases between the two ends. This CDR3 contains 14 residues. The CDR3 DNA follows: TGTGCCAGCAGCCCTCAGGGTTTCTCCTACGAGCAGTACTTC. Its protein product is CASSPQGFSYEQYF.

V is TRBV10-3 and J is TRBJ2-2, with 7 positions matching TRBD1. Trimming removed 6 bases from V and 5 bases from J; junction bases left unmatched: 3. This CDR3 contains 13 residues. In germline, CDR1 is ENHRY, CDR2 SYGVKD. In DNA form, the CDR3 reads TGTGCCATCAGACAGGGGTCAACCGGGGAGCTGTTTTTT. Protein: CAIRQGSTGELFF.

Only a few counts were recorded for this clone. This chain joins TRBV6-6 and TRBJ1-4; no definite D call. The V end was cut by 3 bases, the J end by 8 bases, with 13 bases between. CDR3 length: 14 residues. Germline CDR1 reads MNHNY; CDR2 reads SVGAGI (reference sequence). The CDR3 sequence: CASSYPDSREKLFF. CDR3 nucleotide sequence: TGTGCCAGCAGTTATCCAGACTCAAGGGAAAAACTGTTTTTT.

The rearrangement joins TRBV7-2 to TRBJ2-3, with D unresolved. V was pared by 5 bases and J by 6 bases, with 12 bases between. This CDR3 is built from 13 residues. In germline, CDR1 is SGHTA, CDR2 FQGNSA. CDR3 loop: CASSARLSDTQYF. CDR3 sequence (DNA): TGTGCCAGCAGCGCGAGACTCTCCGATACGCAGTATTTT. Full variable domain (outside the CDR3, taken from reference TRBV7-2 and TRBJ2-3): GAGVSQSPSNKVTEKGKDVELRCDPISGHTALYWYRQSLGQGLEFLIYFQGNSAPDKSGLPSDRFSAERTGGSVSTLTIQRTQQEDSAVYLCASSARLSDTQYFGPGTRLTVL.

This clone was detected a few times. The V call is TRBV15, the J call TRBJ1-2; 7 positions agree with TRBD1. CDR3 size: 15 residues. Germline loops: CDR1 LNHNV, CDR2 YYDKDF (reference sequence). V lost 3 bases and J lost 4; bases outside the gene matches: 8. DNA of the CDR3: TGTGCCACCAGCAGCCTCGACAGGGCTGGCTATGGCTACACCTTC. It translates to CATSSLDRAGYGYTF.

There are a few counts of this clone. The rearrangement uses TRBV30 and TRBJ1-2; TRBD1 is a possible D gene (6 bases). Germline CDR1 reads GTSNPN; CDR2 reads SVGIG (reference sequence). V was shortened by 2 bases and J by 6 bases, with 10 bases between the two germline ends. The CDR3 extends over 12 amino acids. CDR3 residues: CAWSPGVNGYTF. The CDR3 coding sequence is TGTGCCTGGAGTCCAGGGGTGAATGGCTACACCTTC.

This clone was seen only a few times. The chain couples TRBV15 to TRBJ2-1, with D tentatively TRBD2 (6 bases). With 2 bases removed from V and 6 bases from J, the gap between germline ends came to 14 bases. The CDR3 totals 15 residues. Germline V lookup: CDR1 LNHNV, CDR2 YYDKDF (reference sequence). CDR3 region: CATSRRRDGVNEQFF. The DNA of the CDR3 is TGTGCCACCAGCAGACGGCGGGATGGAGTCAATGAGCAGTTCTTC.